Listed here are 12 T cell receptor beta chains from one sample, sequenced in a study of blood T cell repertoires in COVID-19. Data came from immunoSEQ multiplex PCR; TCRdb stores just in-frame clones and leaves some out. The repertoire holds around 100,000 clones, with around nine tenths as singletons. Sequencing input: peripheral blood. These receptors came from a human donor in a cohort sampled during active COVID-19.

This chain joins TRBV9 and TRBJ2-1; TRBD2 matches 9 bases. CDR3 length: 14 residues. The junction had 14 bases not matched to a gene; V was cut back by 3 bases and J by 16 bases. From germline, CDR1 is SGDLS and CDR2 YYNGEE. CDR3 bases: TGTGCCAGCAGCGCCCGTAGCGGGAGCATCCATCTCTTCTTC. Protein sequence: CASSARSGSIHLFF.

This clone was counted once. This rearrangement joins TRBV14 to TRBJ2-1; TRBD2 might be the D (6 bases). The V gene's germline CDR1 is SGHDN and CDR2 FVKESK. The CDR3 covers 16 residues. V was clipped by 2 bases and J by 2 bases, with 13 bases between them. CDR3 loop: CASSQPGSGAYNEQFF. CDR3 nucleotides: TGTGCCAGCAGCCAACCCGGGAGCGGAGCCTACAATGAGCAGTTCTTC.

This chain connects TRBV11-2 to TRBJ2-3; 9 positions match TRBD2. Germline trimming cut 5 bases from V and 5 bases from J; bases unmatched to any gene: 14. This CDR3 region has 17 residues. The germline V gene has CDR1 SGHAT and CDR2 FQNNGV. The CDR3 spells CASSAGPSGTRGDTQYF. As DNA, the CDR3 is TGTGCCAGCAGCGCAGGGCCTAGCGGGACCCGCGGAGATACGCAGTATTTT.

The V gene is TRBV24-1, the J gene TRBJ2-2, with TRBD1 identical over 7 bases. The junction had 4 bases not matched to a gene; V was cut back by 10 bases and J by 6 bases. Germline V lookup: CDR1 KGHDR, CDR2 SFDVKD. The CDR3 is 12 residues long. The CDR3 is CATERGPGELFF. The CDR3 region has the DNA TGTGCCACAGAAAGGGGGCCCGGGGAGCTGTTTTTT.

The chain joins TRBV11-1 to TRBJ1-2, with D uncertain. V gave up 5 bases and J gave up 3 bases, with 10 bases separating them. Germline V gives CDR1 SGHAT, CDR2 FQDESV (reference sequence). CDR3 length equals 13 residues. CDR3 nucleotide sequence: TGTGCCAGCAGCCCCGCATGGCACTATGGCTACACCTTC. Residues: CASSPAWHYGYTF.

The chain has TRBV9 and TRBJ2-7, with 11 bases identical to TRBD2. V was pared by 4 bases and J by 5 bases, with 5 bases of the junction left unmatched. Germline CDR1 is SGDLS and CDR2 is YYNGEE. There are 14 residues in the CDR3. DNA of the CDR3: TGTGCCAGCAGCCCTGGACTAGCGGGTAACGAGCAGTACTTC. It yields the protein CASSPGLAGNEQYF.

The rearrangement links TRBV30 to TRBJ2-7, with a possible D match to TRBD1 (6 bases). Trimming left V 3 bases short and J 3 bases short, with 6 bases between. The CDR3 runs 11 residues. CDR1 is GTSNPN and CDR2 is SVGIG in the germline V gene (reference sequence). The CDR3 loop reads CAWSRGYEQYF. The CDR3 bases are TGTGCCTGGAGCAGGGGCTACGAGCAGTACTTC.

About this clone: The conserved final phenylalanine or tryptophan is absent from the CDR3, which likely points to a read error. It is unclear where the CDR3 begins or ends on the DNA, so no DNA is shown, and the CDR3 is as TCRdb lists it. The gene calls are TRBV7-8 and TRBJ1-2. The germline V gene encodes CDR1 SGHVS and CDR2 FQNEAQ. The CDR3 region is 8 residues in length, termini included. The CDR3 loop reads CASSLLVY.

The rearrangement joins TRBV29-1 to TRBJ2-1; D might be TRBD2 (5 bases). The CDR3 runs 16 residues. Germline CDR1 reads SQVTM; CDR2 reads ANQGSEA. Trimming cost V 2 bases and J 6 bases, with 20 bases left between them. CDR3 sequence: CSVEFWETTGLNEQFF. The CDR3 DNA sequence: TGCAGCGTTGAATTCTGGGAGACAACCGGGCTCAATGAGCAGTTCTTC.

The chain couples TRBV28 to TRBJ2-7, with 11 bases aligning to TRBD1. V was pared by 4 bases and J by 3 bases, with 11 bases of the junction left unmatched. The CDR3 has 17 amino acids. The germline gives CDR1 MDHEN, CDR2 SYDVKM. In DNA, the CDR3 is TGTGCCAGCAGTTGGACAGGGGGCGGTCCTCTTTACTACGAGCAGTACTTC. Translated: CASSWTGGGPLYYEQYF. Complete variable domain (other parts from reference TRBV28 and TRBJ2-7): DVKVTQSSRYLVKRTGEKVFLECVQDMDHENMFWYRQDPGLGLRLIYFSYDVKMKEKGDIPEGYSVSREKKERFSLILESASTNQTSMYLCASSWTGGGPLYYEQYFGPGTRLTVT.

The chain uses TRBV12-3 or TRBV12-4 and TRBJ1-1; D is undetermined. This CDR3 comprises 13 residues. Trimming removed 2 bases from V and 2 bases from J, with 6 bases in between. CDR3 in amino acids: CASSLRPNTEAFF. In DNA, the CDR3 is TGTGCCAGCAGTTTACGTCCCAACACTGAAGCTTTCTTT.

To note about this clone: Other DNA sequences from this sample encode an identical CDR3 as well. In DNA, the CDR3 is TGTGCCAGCAGTTTCGGACAGAACTATGGCTACACCTTC. This translates into CASSFGQNYGYTF. The chain joins TRBV28 to TRBJ1-2; perhaps TRBD1 as D (6 bases). CDR3 length: 13 amino acids. The germline V and J ends were trimmed by 3 bases and 2 bases, with 7 bases remaining between them. Germline V gene lookup returns CDR1 MDHEN and CDR2 SYDVKM.